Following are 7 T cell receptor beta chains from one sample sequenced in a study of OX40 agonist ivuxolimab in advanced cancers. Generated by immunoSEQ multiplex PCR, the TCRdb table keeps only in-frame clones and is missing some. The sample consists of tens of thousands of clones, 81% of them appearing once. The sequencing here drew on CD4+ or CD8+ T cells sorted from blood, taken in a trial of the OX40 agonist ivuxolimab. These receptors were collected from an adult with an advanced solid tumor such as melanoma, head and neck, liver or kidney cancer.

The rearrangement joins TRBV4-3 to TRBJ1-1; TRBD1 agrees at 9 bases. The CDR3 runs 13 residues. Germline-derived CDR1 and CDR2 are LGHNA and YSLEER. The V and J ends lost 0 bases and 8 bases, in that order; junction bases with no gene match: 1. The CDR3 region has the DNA TGCGCCAGCAGCCAAGAAACAGGGGGCGAAGCTTTCTTT. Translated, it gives CASSQETGGEAFF.

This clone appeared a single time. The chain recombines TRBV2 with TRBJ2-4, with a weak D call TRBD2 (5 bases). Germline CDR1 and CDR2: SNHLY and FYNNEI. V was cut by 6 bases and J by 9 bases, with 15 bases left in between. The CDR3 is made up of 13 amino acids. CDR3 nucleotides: TGTGCCAGCAGCGCGGGCTTTGGTGGCATTCAGTACTTC. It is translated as CASSAGFGGIQYF.

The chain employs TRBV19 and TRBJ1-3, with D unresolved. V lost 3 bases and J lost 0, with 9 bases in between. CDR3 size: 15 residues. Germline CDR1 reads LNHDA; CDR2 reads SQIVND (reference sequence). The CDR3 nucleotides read TGTGCCAGTAGTATGCAAACCCTCTCTGGAAACACCATATATTTT. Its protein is CASSMQTLSGNTIYF.

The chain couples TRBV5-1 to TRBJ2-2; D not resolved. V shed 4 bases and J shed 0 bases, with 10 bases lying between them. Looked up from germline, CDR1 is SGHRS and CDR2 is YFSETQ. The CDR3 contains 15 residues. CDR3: CASSPTVPNTGELFF. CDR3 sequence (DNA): TGCGCCAGCAGCCCGACCGTGCCGAACACCGGGGAGCTGTTTTTT.

CDR3 sequence (DNA): TGTGCCAGCAGTCCCGGACGGGGCCATCAGCCCCAGCATTTT. Amino acids: CASSPGRGHQPQHF. This chain uses TRBV2 with TRBJ1-5; possibly TRBD1 for D (5 bases). This CDR3 is 14 amino acids long. V lost 5 bases and J 5 bases, leaving 13 bases between the germline ends. CDR1 and CDR2 (germline): SNHLY, FYNNEI.

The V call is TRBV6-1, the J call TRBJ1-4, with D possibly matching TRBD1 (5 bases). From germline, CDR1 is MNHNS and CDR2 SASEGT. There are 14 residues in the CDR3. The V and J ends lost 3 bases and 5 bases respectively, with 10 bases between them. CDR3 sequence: CASSEGRSNEKLFF. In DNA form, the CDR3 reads TGTGCCAGCAGTGAGGGACGCAGCAATGAAAAACTGTTTTTT.

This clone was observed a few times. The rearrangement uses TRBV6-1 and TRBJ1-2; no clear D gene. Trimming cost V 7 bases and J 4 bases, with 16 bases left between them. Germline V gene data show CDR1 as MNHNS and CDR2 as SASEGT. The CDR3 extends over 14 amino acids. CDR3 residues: CASMMLQPAYGYTF. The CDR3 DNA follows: TGTGCCAGCATGATGCTACAGCCAGCCTATGGCTACACCTTC.